This TCR beta chain was sequenced in a study of breast tumors, draining lymph nodes, adjacent tissues. At least ten counts were recorded for this clonotype. Its specificity is not known. General study points: Compared with basal-like, luminal-like tumors shared significantly more repertoire with nontumor tissue.

TCRdb analysed the multiplex PCR reads with MiXCR anew, one entry per CDR3 protein. Of fewer than 150,000 distinct CDR3 sequences in the sample, 20% to 25% are singletons; the top ten hold roughly 2%. Breast cancer patients provided tissue from their axillary draining lymph nodes. Sequencing was done on a sample of axillary lymph node tissue. This sequence was found in a female donor with breast cancer. Some clones in this sample may be carry-over from other donors' samples.

CDR3 protein: CASSLSRSLYEQYF. The CDR3 region has the DNA TGTGCCAGCAGTTTATCCCGAAGCCTCTACGAGCAGTACTTC. This chain links TRBV27 with TRBJ2-7; the D is unclear. The CDR3 contains 14 residues. The V and J ends lost 0 bases and 3 bases respectively, with 9 bases between them. In germline, CDR1 is MNHEY, CDR2 SMNVEV (reference sequence).